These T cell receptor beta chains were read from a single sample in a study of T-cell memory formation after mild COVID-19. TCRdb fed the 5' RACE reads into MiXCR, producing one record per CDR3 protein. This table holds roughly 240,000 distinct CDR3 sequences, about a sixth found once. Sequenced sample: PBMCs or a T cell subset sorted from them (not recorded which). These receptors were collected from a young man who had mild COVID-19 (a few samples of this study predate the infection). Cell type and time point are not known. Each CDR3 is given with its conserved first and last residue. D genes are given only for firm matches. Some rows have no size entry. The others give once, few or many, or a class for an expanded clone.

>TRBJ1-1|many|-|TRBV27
CASSLEIGSNTEAFF
TGTGCCAGCAGTTTAGAGATAGGGTCGAACACTGAAGCTTTCTTT
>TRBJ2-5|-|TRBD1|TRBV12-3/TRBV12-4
CASSRDRGWQETQYF
TGTGCCAGCAGTAGGGACAGGGGTTGGCAAGAGACCCAGTACTTC
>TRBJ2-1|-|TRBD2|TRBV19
CASTHPGGSHNEQFF
TGTGCCAGTACCCACCCCGGGGGGTCCCACAATGAGCAGTTCTTC
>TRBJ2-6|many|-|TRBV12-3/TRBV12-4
CASSFDTSGANVLTF
TGTGCCAGCAGCTTTGACACCTCTGGGGCCAACGTCCTGACTTTC
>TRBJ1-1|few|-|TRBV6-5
CASSYSGYTEAFF
TGTGCCAGCAGTTACTCGGGGTACACTGAAGCTTTCTTT
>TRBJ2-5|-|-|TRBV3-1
CASSHYEETQYF
TGTGCCAGCAGCCACTACGAGGAGACCCAGTACTTC
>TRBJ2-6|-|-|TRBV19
CASRAQSSGANVLTF
TGTGCCAGCCGCGCTCAGAGCTCTGGGGCCAACGTCCTGACTTTC
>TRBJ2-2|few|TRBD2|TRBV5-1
CASQLAGGPNGELFF
TGCGCCAGCCAACTAGCGGGGGGGCCGAACGGGGAGCTGTTTTTT
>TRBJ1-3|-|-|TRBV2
CASSEQGNTIYF
TGTGCCAGCAGTGAACAGGGGAACACCATATATTTT
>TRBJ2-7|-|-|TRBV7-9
CASSSVQEYEQYF
TGTGCCAGCAGCTCTGTTCAGGAGTACGAGCAGTACTTC
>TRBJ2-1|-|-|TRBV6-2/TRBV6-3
CASSYSGSFRPYNEQFF
TGTGCCAGCAGTTACTCGGGTTCTTTCAGGCCATACAATGAGCAGTTCTTC
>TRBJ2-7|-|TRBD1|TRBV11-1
CASSMDRAREQYF
TGTGCCAGCAGCATGGACAGGGCTAGAGAGCAGTACTTC
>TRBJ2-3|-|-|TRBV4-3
CASSQDDPYTDTQYF
TGCGCCAGCAGCCAAGATGACCCGTACACAGATACGCAGTATTTT
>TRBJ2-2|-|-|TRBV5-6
CASRFRVDAGELFF
TGTGCCAGCAGATTTAGGGTAGACGCCGGGGAGCTGTTTTTT
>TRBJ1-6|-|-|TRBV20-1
CSANPGPSYNSPLHF
TGCAGTGCTAATCCGGGGCCCTCCTATAATTCACCCCTCCACTTT
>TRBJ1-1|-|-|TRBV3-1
CASSQDASVTEAFF
TGTGCCAGCAGCCAAGATGCCAGTGTCACTGAAGCTTTCTTT
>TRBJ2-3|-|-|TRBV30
CAWSGTNTQYF
TGTGCCTGGAGTGGCACAAATACGCAGTATTTT
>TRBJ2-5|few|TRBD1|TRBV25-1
CASGQGKTQYF
TGTGCCAGCGGACAGGGAAAGACCCAGTACTTC
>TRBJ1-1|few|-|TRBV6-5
CASSAGTRWYAEAFF
TGTGCCAGCAGTGCCGGGACGAGGTGGTACGCTGAAGCTTTCTTT
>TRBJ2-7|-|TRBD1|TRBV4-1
CASSQTRTGNYEQYF
TGCGCCAGCAGCCAGACGAGGACAGGGAACTACGAGCAGTACTTC